The TCR beta chain under discussion was sequenced for a study of blood T cell repertoires in COVID-19. Study-wide context: T cells, B-cell-depleted T cells, or PBMCs provided the cDNA or gDNA that served as material.

Sequenced by immunoSEQ multiplex PCR; TCRdb stores in-frame clones only, minus some. The sample records roughly 56,000 clones, around 85% being singletons. This clone was picked up one time. This clonotype was sampled from a human donor in a cohort sampled during active COVID-19. The sample comprised peripheral blood.

In DNA, the CDR3 is TGTGCCAGCTCACCCTCTACACCCGGGACAGGCGATTCACCCCTCCACTTT. Amino acid sequence: CASSPSTPGTGDSPLHF. The chain carries TRBV18 and TRBJ1-6; 8 bases align to TRBD1. This CDR3 region has 17 residues. Germline V gives CDR1 KGHSH, CDR2 LQKENI. Germline trimming cut 3 bases from V and 8 bases from J; bases unmatched to any gene: 12.